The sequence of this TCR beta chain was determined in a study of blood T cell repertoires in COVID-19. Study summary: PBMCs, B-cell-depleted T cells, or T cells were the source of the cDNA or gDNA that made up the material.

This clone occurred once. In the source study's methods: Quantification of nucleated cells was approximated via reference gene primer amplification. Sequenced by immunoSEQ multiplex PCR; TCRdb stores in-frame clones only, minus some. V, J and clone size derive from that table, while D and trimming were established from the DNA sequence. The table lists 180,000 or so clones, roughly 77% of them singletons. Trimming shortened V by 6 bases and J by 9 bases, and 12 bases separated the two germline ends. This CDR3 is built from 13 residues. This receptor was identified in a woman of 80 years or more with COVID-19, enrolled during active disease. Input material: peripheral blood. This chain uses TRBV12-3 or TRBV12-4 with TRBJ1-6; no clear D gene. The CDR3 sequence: CASSLGPASPLHF. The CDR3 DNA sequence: TGTGCCAGCAGCCTAGGTCCCGCTTCACCCCTCCACTTT.